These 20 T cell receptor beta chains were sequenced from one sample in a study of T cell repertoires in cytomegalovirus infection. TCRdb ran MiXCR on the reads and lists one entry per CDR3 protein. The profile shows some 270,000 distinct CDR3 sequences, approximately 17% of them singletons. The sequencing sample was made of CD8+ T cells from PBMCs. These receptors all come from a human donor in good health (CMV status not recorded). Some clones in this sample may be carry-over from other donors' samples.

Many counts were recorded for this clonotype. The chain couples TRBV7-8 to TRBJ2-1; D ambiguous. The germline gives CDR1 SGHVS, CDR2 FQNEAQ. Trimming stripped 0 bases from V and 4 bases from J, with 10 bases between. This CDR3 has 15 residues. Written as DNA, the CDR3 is TGTGCCAGCAGCTTAGCATTTGCCGGTTACAATGAGCAGTTCTTC. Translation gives CASSLAFAGYNEQFF.

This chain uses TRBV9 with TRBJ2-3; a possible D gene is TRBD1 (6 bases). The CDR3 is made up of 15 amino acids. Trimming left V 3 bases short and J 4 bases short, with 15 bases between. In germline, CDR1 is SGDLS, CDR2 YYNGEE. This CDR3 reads CASSADQGWADTQYF. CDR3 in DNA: TGTGCCAGCAGCGCAGACCAGGGGTGGGCAGATACGCAGTATTTT. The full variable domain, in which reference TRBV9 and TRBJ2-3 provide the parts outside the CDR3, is DSGVTQTPKHLITATGQRVTLRCSPRSGDLSVYWYQQSLDQGLQFLIQYYNGEERAKGNILERFSAQQFPDLHSELNLSSLELGDSALYFCASSADQGWADTQYFGPGTRLTVL.

The CDR3 spells CASSLGSFTEAFF. CDR3 DNA sequence: TGTGCCAGCAGCTTAGGCAGTTTTACTGAAGCTTTCTTT. The genes are TRBV11-2 and TRBJ1-1; D is undetermined. The CDR3 is 13 residues long. The germline CDR1 and CDR2 sequences are SGHAT and FQNNGV. The V gene lost 1 base and the J gene lost 5 bases, with 8 bases spanning the gap. The full variable domain, completed using reference TRBV11-2 and TRBJ1-1, is EAGVAQSPRYKIIEKRQSVAFWCNPISGHATLYWYQQILGQGPKLLIQFQNNGVVDDSQLPKDRFSAERLKGVDSTLKIQPAKLEDSAVYLCASSLGSFTEAFFGQGTRLTVV.

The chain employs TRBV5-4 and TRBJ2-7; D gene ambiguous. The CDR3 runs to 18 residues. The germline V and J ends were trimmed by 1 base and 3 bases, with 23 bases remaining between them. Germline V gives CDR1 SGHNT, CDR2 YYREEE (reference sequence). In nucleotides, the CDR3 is TGTGCCAGCAGCTTGAGATTGCAGGACGGTGACGGGCTCTACGAGCAGTACTTC. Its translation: CASSLRLQDGDGLYEQYF.

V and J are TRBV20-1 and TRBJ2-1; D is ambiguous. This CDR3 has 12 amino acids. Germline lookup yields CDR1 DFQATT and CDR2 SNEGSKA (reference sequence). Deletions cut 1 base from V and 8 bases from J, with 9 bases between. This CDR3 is CSARVEPYEQFF. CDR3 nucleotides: TGCAGTGCTAGAGTTGAACCTTATGAGCAGTTCTTC.

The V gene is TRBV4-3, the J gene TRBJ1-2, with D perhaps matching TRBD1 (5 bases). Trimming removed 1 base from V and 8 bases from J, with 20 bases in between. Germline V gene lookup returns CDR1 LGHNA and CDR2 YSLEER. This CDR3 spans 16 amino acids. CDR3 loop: CASSQVLGDLVGGYTF. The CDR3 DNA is TGCGCCAGCAGCCAAGTGTTAGGGGATCTTGTTGGAGGCTACACCTTC.

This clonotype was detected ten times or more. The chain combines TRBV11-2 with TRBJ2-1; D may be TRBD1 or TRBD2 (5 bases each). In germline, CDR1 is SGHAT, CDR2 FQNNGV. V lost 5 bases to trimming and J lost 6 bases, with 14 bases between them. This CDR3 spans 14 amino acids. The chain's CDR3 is CASSVGTGGNEQFF. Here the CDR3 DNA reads TGTGCCAGCAGCGTCGGGACGGGCGGCAATGAGCAGTTCTTC.

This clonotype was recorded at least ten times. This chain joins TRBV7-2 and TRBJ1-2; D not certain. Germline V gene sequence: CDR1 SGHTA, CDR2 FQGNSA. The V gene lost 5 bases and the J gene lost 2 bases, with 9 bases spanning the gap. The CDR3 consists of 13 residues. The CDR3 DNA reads TGTGCCAGCAGCACAGTAGGGAACTATGGCTACACCTTC. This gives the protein CASSTVGNYGYTF.

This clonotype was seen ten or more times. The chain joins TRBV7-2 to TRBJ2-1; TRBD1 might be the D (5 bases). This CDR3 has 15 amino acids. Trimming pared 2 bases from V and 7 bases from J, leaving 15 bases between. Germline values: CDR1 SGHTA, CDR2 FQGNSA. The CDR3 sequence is CASSLNHHRRNEQFF. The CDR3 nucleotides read TGTGCCAGCAGCTTAAATCACCACAGGAGAAATGAGCAGTTCTTC.

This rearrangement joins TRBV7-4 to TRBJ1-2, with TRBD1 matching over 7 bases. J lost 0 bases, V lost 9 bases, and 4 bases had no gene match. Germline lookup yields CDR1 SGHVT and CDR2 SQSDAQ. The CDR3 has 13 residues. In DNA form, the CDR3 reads TGTGCCAGGGAGGGGGCATCTAACTATGGCTACACCTTC. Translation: CAREGASNYGYTF.

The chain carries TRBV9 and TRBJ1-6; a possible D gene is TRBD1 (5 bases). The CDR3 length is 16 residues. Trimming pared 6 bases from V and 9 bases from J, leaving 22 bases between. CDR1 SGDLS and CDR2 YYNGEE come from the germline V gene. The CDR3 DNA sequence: TGTGCCAGCACCGTCGGGGCAGGGTCTGGGTCTTCACCCCTCCACTTT. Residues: CASTVGAGSGSSPLHF. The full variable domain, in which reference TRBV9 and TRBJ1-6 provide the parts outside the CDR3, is DSGVTQTPKHLITATGQRVTLRCSPRSGDLSVYWYQQSLDQGLQFLIQYYNGEERAKGNILERFSAQQFPDLHSELNLSSLELGDSALYFCASTVGAGSGSSPLHFGNGTRLTVT.

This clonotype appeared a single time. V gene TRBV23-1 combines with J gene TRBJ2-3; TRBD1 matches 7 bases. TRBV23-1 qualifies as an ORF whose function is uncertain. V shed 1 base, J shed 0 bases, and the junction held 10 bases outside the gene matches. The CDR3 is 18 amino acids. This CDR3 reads CASSQCDPTGRSTDTQYF. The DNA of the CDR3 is TGCGCCAGCAGTCAATGTGACCCGACAGGGCGAAGCACAGATACGCAGTATTTT.

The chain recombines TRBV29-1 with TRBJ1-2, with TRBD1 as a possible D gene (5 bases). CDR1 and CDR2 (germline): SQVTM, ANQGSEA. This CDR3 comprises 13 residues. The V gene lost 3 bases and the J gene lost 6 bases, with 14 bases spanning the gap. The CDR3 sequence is CSVEIRASDGYTF. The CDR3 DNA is TGCAGCGTTGAGATCAGGGCGTCGGATGGCTACACCTTC.

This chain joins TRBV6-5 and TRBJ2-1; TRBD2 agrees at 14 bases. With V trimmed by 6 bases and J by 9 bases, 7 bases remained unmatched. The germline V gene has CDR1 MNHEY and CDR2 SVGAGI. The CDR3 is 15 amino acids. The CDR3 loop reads CASSLTSGGVGEQFF. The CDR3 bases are TGTGCCAGCAGCCTGACTAGCGGGGGGGTCGGTGAGCAGTTCTTC.

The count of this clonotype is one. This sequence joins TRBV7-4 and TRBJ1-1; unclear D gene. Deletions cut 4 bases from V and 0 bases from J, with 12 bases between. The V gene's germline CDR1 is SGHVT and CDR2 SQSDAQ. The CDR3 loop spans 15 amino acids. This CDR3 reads CASSYSLFMNTEAFF. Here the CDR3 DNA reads TGTGCCAGCAGCTACTCGTTATTCATGAACACTGAAGCTTTCTTT.

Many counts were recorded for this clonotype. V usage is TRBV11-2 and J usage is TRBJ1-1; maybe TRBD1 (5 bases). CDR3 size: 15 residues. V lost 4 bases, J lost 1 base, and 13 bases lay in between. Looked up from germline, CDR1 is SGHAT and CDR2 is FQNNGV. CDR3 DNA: TGTGCCAGCAGCTATTCCACAGGCGCGAACACTGAAGCTTTCTTT. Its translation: CASSYSTGANTEAFF.

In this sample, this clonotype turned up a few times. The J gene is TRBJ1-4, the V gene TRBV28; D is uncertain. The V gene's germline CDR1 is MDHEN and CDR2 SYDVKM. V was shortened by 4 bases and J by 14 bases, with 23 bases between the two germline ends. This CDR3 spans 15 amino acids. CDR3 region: CASSSYTGRLQWLFF. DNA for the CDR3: TGTGCCAGCAGTTCCTACACTGGACGGCTACAGTGGCTGTTTTTT.

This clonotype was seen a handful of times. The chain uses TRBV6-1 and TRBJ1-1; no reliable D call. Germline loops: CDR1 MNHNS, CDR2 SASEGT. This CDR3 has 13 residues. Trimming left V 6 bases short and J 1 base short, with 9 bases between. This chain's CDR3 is CASRYAANTEAFF. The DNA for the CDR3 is TGTGCCAGCAGGTACGCGGCGAACACTGAAGCTTTCTTT.

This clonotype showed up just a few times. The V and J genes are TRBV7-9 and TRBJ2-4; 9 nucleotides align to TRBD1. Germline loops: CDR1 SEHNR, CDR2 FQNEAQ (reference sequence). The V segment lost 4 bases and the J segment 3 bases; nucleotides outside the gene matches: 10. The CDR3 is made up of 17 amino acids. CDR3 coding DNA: TGTGCCAGCAGCTACCCCGACAGGGGGGACGGCAAAAACATTCAGTACTTC. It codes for CASSYPDRGDGKNIQYF.

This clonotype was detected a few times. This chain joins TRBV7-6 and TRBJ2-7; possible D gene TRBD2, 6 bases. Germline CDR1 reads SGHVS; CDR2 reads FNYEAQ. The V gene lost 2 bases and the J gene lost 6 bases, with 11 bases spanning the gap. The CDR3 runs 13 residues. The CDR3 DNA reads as TGTGCCAGCAGCTTACACGGGGGAGGCGAGCAGTACTTC. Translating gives CASSLHGGGEQYF.